This passage covers 9 T cell receptor beta chains from one sample sequenced in a study of Graves' ophthalmopathy and Graves' hyperthyroidism. The study amplified TCR beta CDR3 regions using RNA transcripts. HTBI-primed first-round RT-PCR preceded second-round multiplex PCR. TCRdb redid the calling of the multiplex PCR reads with MiXCR, one entry per CDR3 protein. The sample has 350,000 or so distinct CDR3 sequences; under 20% are singletons. The specimen sequenced was peripheral blood. The source is an adult man with Graves' ophthalmopathy.

This clonotype was counted at least ten times. This rearrangement joins TRBV29-1 to TRBJ1-1; D is possibly TRBD1 (6 bases). With 4 bases removed from V and 5 bases from J, the gap between germline ends came to 11 bases. The germline V gene has CDR1 SQVTM and CDR2 ANQGSEA. This CDR3 region has 12 residues. CDR3 loop: CSVGGQWTEAFF. DNA of the CDR3: TGCAGCGTTGGGGGGCAATGGACTGAAGCTTTCTTT.

This chain uses TRBV28 with TRBJ2-7; perhaps TRBD1 as D (5 bases). The CDR3 extends over 15 amino acids. V shed 3 bases and J shed 2 bases, with 14 bases lying between them. Looked up from germline, CDR1 is MDHEN and CDR2 is SYDVKM. CDR3 in DNA: TGTGCCAGCAGTTTCGACAGCCACCCTACCTACGAGCAGTACTTC. Protein: CASSFDSHPTYEQYF.

This clonotype was seen at least ten times. A read error may be the cause here, since a much bigger clone is one base away. This chain uses TRBV30 with TRBJ1-1; D call uncertain. Germline assignment: CDR1 GTSNPN and CDR2 SVGIG (reference sequence). V shed 0 bases and J shed 1 base, with 9 bases lying between them. The CDR3 is made up of 14 amino acids. Here the CDR3 DNA reads TGTGCCTGGAGTGTGGGCCGGGCGAACACTGAAGCTTTCTTT. It yields the protein CAWSVGRANTEAFF.

This clonotype was found many times. DNA for the CDR3: TGCAGTGCTAGAGAGGGGGAGGGCAATCAGCCCCAGCATTTT. Its protein is CSAREGEGNQPQHF. The chain links TRBV20-1 to TRBJ1-5; maybe TRBD1 (5 bases). The CDR3 consists of 14 residues. In germline, CDR1 is DFQATT, CDR2 SNEGSKA (reference sequence). The V end lost 0 bases, the J end lost 2 bases, and 8 bases lay between the germline ends.

This clonotype was observed many times. The chain recombines TRBV12-5 with TRBJ2-7, with 11 bases identical to TRBD1. The CDR3 length is 15 residues. The J segment lost 4 bases and the V segment lost 3 bases, leaving 5 bases of the junction unmatched. The germline V gene encodes CDR1 LGHNT and CDR2 FRNRAP. The CDR3 DNA follows: TGTGCTAGTGGTTTCGGCGGGACAGGGGGGTACGAGCAGTACTTC. Amino acid sequence: CASGFGGTGGYEQYF.

The table lists this clonotype with many counts. The rearrangement joins TRBV20-1 to TRBJ2-2, with 7 bases fitting TRBD1. This CDR3 contains 14 residues. Losses at the gene ends were 5 bases for V and 5 bases for J; bases not matched to a gene: 8. Germline CDR1 and CDR2: DFQATT and SNEGSKA (reference sequence). CDR3 sequence reads: CSAEDRVRTGELFF. The CDR3 DNA reads TGCAGTGCTGAAGACAGGGTTCGGACCGGGGAGCTGTTTTTT.

This clonotype was observed many times. In nucleotides, the CDR3 is TGTGCCAGCAGCTTAGATGGGGAGAGCTCCTATAATTCACCCCTCCACTTT. Amino acids: CASSLDGESSYNSPLHF. V and J are TRBV7-2 and TRBJ1-6; no definite D call. Germline CDR1 is SGHTA and CDR2 is FQGNSA. Trimming pared 1 base from V and 0 bases from J, leaving 10 bases between. This CDR3 region has 17 residues.

This clonotype was recorded many times. V gene TRBV30 combines with J gene TRBJ1-3; D gene ambiguous. Germline lookup yields CDR1 GTSNPN and CDR2 SVGIG (reference sequence). CDR3 length: 15 amino acids. Trimming left V 1 base short and J 2 bases short, with 12 bases between. Here the CDR3 reads CAWSGGGRAGNTIYF. The CDR3 nucleotides read TGTGCCTGGAGTGGGGGAGGGAGGGCTGGAAACACCATATATTTT.

Ten or more counts support this clonotype. A read error may explain this, as a much larger clone is one base away. The chain has TRBV30 and TRBJ2-5; D gene uncertain. The CDR3 is 13 amino acids. Per germline, CDR1 GTSNPN and CDR2 SVGIG (reference sequence). Here the CDR3 reads CARSVRGQETQYF. DNA for the CDR3: TGTGCCCGGAGTGTACGAGGACAAGAGACCCAGTACTTC.